This T cell receptor (beta chain) appears in the sequencing data of a study of T cell responses to AZD1222 COVID-19 vaccine. The study, taken as a whole, reports: The span of vaccine-associated CD4 TCRs extended across spike, with dominance at 160-218 and 743-854. Females outnumbered males among donors, who were mostly white British; clonal diversity was possibly underestimated.

Assay used: immunoSEQ multiplex PCR; TCRdb lists only in-frame clones, some missing. The profile shows under 45,000 clones, 88% of them singletons. Notes on this clone: Its matching antigen is unknown.

This CDR3 contains 11 residues. Trimming removed 1 base from V and 8 bases from J, with 5 bases in between. The source is an adult who received the MenACWY meningococcal vaccine as a control. Sequencing was performed on peripheral blood, taken 28 days after the second dose of the MenACWY control vaccine. This rearrangement joins TRBV12-3 or TRBV12-4 to TRBJ2-5; D gene uncertain. The CDR3 sequence is CASSLETTQYF. In DNA, the CDR3 is TGTGCCAGCAGTTTAGAGACCACCCAGTACTTC.